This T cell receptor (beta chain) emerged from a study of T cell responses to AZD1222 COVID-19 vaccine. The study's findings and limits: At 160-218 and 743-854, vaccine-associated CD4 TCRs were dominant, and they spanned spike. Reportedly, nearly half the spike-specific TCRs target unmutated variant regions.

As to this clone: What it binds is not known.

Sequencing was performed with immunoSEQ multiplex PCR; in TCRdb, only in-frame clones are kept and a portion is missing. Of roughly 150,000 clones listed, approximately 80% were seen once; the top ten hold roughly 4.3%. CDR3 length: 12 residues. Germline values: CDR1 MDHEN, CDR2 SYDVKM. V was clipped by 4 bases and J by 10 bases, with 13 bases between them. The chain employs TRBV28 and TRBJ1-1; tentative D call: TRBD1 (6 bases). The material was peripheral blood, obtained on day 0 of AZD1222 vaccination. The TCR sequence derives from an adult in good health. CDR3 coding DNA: TGTGCCAGCAGTTCAAGGGGGAACGGAGCTTTCTTT. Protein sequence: CASSSRGNGAFF.